This T cell receptor beta chain was obtained from a study of T cell responses to AZD1222 COVID-19 vaccine. With respect to this clone: The antigen is unknown.

Findings of the study overall: Across the whole spike, CD4 TCRs peaked at regions 160-218 and 743-854. There were mostly white British donors and more females than males, and clonal diversity was possibly underestimated. Spike-specific TCRs gained breadth and depth after people received two AZD1222 doses.

Data came from immunoSEQ multiplex PCR; TCRdb stores just in-frame clones and leaves some out. The table includes 90,000 to 150,000 clones, around 92% detected once. Pooled samples include second doses given at about 4 or 12 weeks. V was trimmed by 5 bases and J by 1 base, leaving 8 bases between them. CDR1 and CDR2 (germline): SGHVS, FNYEAQ. The CDR3 totals 13 residues. Sequences were derived from peripheral blood, sampled 28 days after the second AZD1222 dose. The source is an adult who received the AZD1222 COVID-19 vaccine. The chain combines TRBV7-6 with TRBJ1-1; D call uncertain. The CDR3 bases are TGTGCCAGCAGCCAATTGGGGAACACTGAAGCTTTCTTT. Encoded protein: CASSQLGNTEAFF.